The clone carrying this T cell receptor beta chain was seen a few times. Its antigen remains unidentified. A read error may produce the germline difference seen at one junction end. Germline values: CDR1 LNHNV, CDR2 YYDKDF (reference sequence). The CDR3 has 12 amino acids. The sample comes from a study of CD8 T cells in ankylosing spondylitis. Broader study findings: What seemed typical of ankylosing spondylitis blood was a TCR beta motif built from several highly homologous variants.

Quantitative barcoded 5'-RACE was used to prepare TCR beta libraries. TCRdb processed the 5' RACE reads anew with MiXCR; each CDR3 protein has one entry. This sample has roughly 670,000 distinct CDR3 sequences; roughly 19% occur once, and the top ten carry under 20%. The chain links TRBV15 to TRBJ2-2; TRBD2 aligns across 7 bases. Sample: blood, either unsorted or a sorted T cell fraction (not recorded which). The clonotype originates from a male donor with ankylosing spondylitis. The CDR3 here is CATSRGPGGLFF. The DNA of the CDR3 is TGTGCCACCAGCAGAGGGCCGGGGGGGCTGTTTTTT.